A single sample is the source of the 26 T cell receptor beta chains below, sequenced in a study of T cell changes during pregnancy in multiple sclerosis (dated by TCRdb to the late 2010s). Library preparation used the immunoSEQ multiplex PCR assay. Entries here come from immuneACCESS through TCRdb and include only in-frame sequences with V and J called. Some clones fail to appear in such tables; in the studies checked, an unresolved V gene covers under half of the shortfall, and the cause of the remainder is unknown. A total of around 32,000 clones appear in this sample, 80% to 90% of them only once. Jointly, the top ten make up approximately 12% of the sample. This material consisted of CD8+ T cells from peripheral blood mononuclear cells, taken in the third trimester of pregnancy. The receptors were gathered from a female donor with multiple sclerosis, enrolled in a pregnancy study.

CDR3 in DNA: TGTGCCAGCAGCTTAGTATCAGGGGGCCAGGGCTACACCTTC. Its translation is CASSLVSGGQGYTF. This chain uses TRBV13 with TRBJ1-2; 8 nucleotides line up with TRBD1. The germline V gene encodes CDR1 PRHDT and CDR2 FYEKMQ (reference sequence). The ends lost 1 base at V and 8 bases at J; junction bases unmatched: 6. This CDR3 is 14 amino acids long.

This clone was recorded once. DNA of the CDR3: TGTGCCAGCAGCCCGGGGGGGGCTGAGCAGTTCTTC. Amino acid sequence: CASSPGGAEQFF. The rearrangement joins TRBV5-5 to TRBJ2-1; 8 nucleotides line up with TRBD2. Germline CDR1 is SGHKS and CDR2 is YYEKEE (reference sequence). The CDR3 covers 12 residues. After removal of 4 bases from V and 9 bases from J, the junction contained 3 bases not matched to a gene.

The chain uses TRBV5-1 and TRBJ1-1; 7 nucleotides match TRBD1. The germline V gene has CDR1 SGHRS and CDR2 YFSETQ. The CDR3 runs 12 residues. The V segment lost 2 bases and the J segment 5 bases; nucleotides outside the gene matches: 0. CDR3 sequence (DNA): TGCGCCAGCAGCTTCAGGGGGACTGAAGCTTTCTTT. Protein: CASSFRGTEAFF.

The chain combines TRBV6-5 with TRBJ2-7; no clear D gene. The CDR3 runs to 15 residues. V dropped 2 bases and J dropped 0 bases, with 11 bases sitting between them. Germline V gene sequence: CDR1 MNHEY, CDR2 SVGAGI. The CDR3 protein is CASSYGFPSSYEQYF. The CDR3 DNA is TGTGCCAGCAGTTACGGCTTCCCAAGCTCCTACGAGCAGTACTTC.

The chain couples TRBV4-1 to TRBJ2-2, with 7 nucleotides matching TRBD2. CDR1 and CDR2 (germline): MGHRA, YSYEKL. The CDR3 totals 16 residues. V lost 0 bases, J lost 6 bases, and 7 bases stayed unmatched. DNA of the CDR3: TGCGCCAGCAGCCAAGAGCGGACTAGAGGCGCCGGGGAGCTGTTTTTT. Translated: CASSQERTRGAGELFF.

The CDR3, as DNA: TGTGCCAGCAGCGGGAGGAGGTTAGGGGAGACCCAGTACTTC. It encodes CASSGRRLGETQYF. This chain joins TRBV7-9 and TRBJ2-5; possibly TRBD2 for D (6 bases). V lost 5 bases to trimming and J lost 5 bases, with 15 bases between them. The CDR3 is made up of 14 amino acids. Germline V gene lookup returns CDR1 SEHNR and CDR2 FQNEAQ (reference sequence).

This clone was counted between two and nine times. The V and J genes are TRBV19 and TRBJ1-3; D not certain. The CDR3 consists of 17 residues. Trimming left V 1 base short and J 2 bases short, with 15 bases between. Germline CDR1 LNHDA, CDR2 SQIVND (reference sequence). CDR3 region: CASSIAGGKTAGNTIYF. The CDR3 DNA reads as TGTGCCAGTAGTATAGCTGGCGGGAAAACGGCTGGAAACACCATATATTTT.

The chain couples TRBV6-5 to TRBJ2-7; TRBD2 matches 11 bases. CDR3 size: 14 residues. Looked up from germline, CDR1 is MNHEY and CDR2 is SVGAGI. Germline trimming cut 10 bases from V and 4 bases from J; bases unmatched to any gene: 9. The DNA for the CDR3 is TGTGCCACGTCTAGCGGGGGGTCTTTATACGAGCAGTACTTC. Translated: CATSSGGSLYEQYF.

This clone was seen once. The chain links TRBV7-6 to TRBJ2-1; TRBD2 might be the D (7 bases). Germline loops: CDR1 SGHVS, CDR2 FNYEAQ. V lost 5 bases, J lost 0 bases, and 20 bases lay in between. The CDR3 spans 18 residues. CDR3 in DNA: TGTGCCAGCAGCCCTACGGGGGGCTACCGTCCCTCCTACAATGAGCAGTTCTTC. It translates to CASSPTGGYRPSYNEQFF.

CDR3 residues: CASSFTPDRVLNEQYF. The CDR3 DNA follows: TGTGCCAGCAGTTTCACACCCGACAGGGTTCTCAACGAGCAGTACTTC. The J gene is TRBJ2-7, the V gene TRBV27; TRBD1 agrees at 7 bases. Trimming took 3 bases from V and 5 from J; bases not matched to a gene: 13. This CDR3 region has 16 residues. Germline V gene lookup returns CDR1 MNHEY and CDR2 SMNVEV (reference sequence).

The chain is built from TRBV28 and TRBJ1-1; D remains unclear. Germline V gives CDR1 MDHEN, CDR2 SYDVKM. Deletions cut 4 bases from V and 2 bases from J, with 11 bases between. The CDR3 covers 14 residues. CDR3 loop: CASSWTASNTEAFF. CDR3 coding DNA: TGTGCCAGCAGTTGGACTGCTTCTAACACTGAAGCTTTCTTT.

The chain joins TRBV5-8 to TRBJ2-7; TRBD2 matches at 14 bases. CDR3 size: 15 residues. Germline CDR1 is SGHTS and CDR2 is YDEGEE. With 10 bases clipped from V and 2 bases from J, the junction kept 8 bases outside the gene matches. The CDR3 reads CARGTSGGLPYEQYF. The CDR3 region has the DNA TGTGCCCGCGGGACTAGCGGGGGCCTACCCTACGAGCAGTACTTC.

V gene TRBV6-1 combines with J gene TRBJ1-2, with D uncertain. Germline V CDR1 and CDR2: MNHNS, SASEGT. V was trimmed by 3 bases and J by 1 base, leaving 3 bases between them. The CDR3 runs to 12 residues. This chain's CDR3 is CASSDSNYGYTF. In DNA, the CDR3 is TGTGCCAGCAGTGACAGTAACTATGGCTACACCTTC.

The chain uses TRBV7-6 and TRBJ2-5, with 11 positions matching TRBD1. Germline V gene sequence: CDR1 SGHVS, CDR2 FNYEAQ. The V segment lost 3 bases and the J segment 5 bases; nucleotides outside the gene matches: 8. The CDR3 covers 16 residues. The chain's CDR3 is CASSFTGTGGLETQYF. The CDR3 region has the DNA TGTGCCAGCAGCTTCACCGGGACAGGGGGATTGGAGACCCAGTACTTC.

This chain uses TRBV2 with TRBJ2-7; a possible D gene is TRBD2 (6 bases). This CDR3 has 14 amino acids. V lost 8 bases, J lost 6 bases, and 20 bases lay in between. Germline CDR1 is SNHLY and CDR2 is FYNNEI. The CDR3 region is CASGWGLLYSEQYF. In DNA, the CDR3 is TGTGCCAGCGGTTGGGGACTCTTATACTCCGAGCAGTACTTC. Filled out from reference TRBV2 and TRBJ2-7, the complete variable domain reads EPEVTQTPSHQVTQMGQEVILRCVPISNHLYFYWYRQILGQKVEFLVSFYNNEISEKSEIFDDQFSVERPDGSNFTLKIRSTKLEDSAMYFCASGWGLLYSEQYFGPGTRLTVT.

V usage is TRBV6-5 and J usage is TRBJ2-5; possibly TRBD2 for D (6 bases). Germline values: CDR1 MNHEY, CDR2 SVGAGI. The length of the CDR3 is 14 residues. V was trimmed by 10 bases and J by 5 bases, leaving 20 bases between them. The CDR3 loop reads CATSYGGVQETQYF. CDR3 coding DNA: TGTGCCACTTCTTACGGGGGTGTACAGGAGACCCAGTACTTC.

The chain combines TRBV19 with TRBJ1-5; no firm D call. Per the germline V gene, CDR1 is LNHDA and CDR2 is SQIVND (reference sequence). V lost 4 bases to trimming and J lost 3 bases, with 13 bases between them. The CDR3 is 15 amino acids. This CDR3 is CASSTAGWVNQPQHF. CDR3 sequence (DNA): TGTGCCAGTAGTACGGCGGGGTGGGTCAATCAGCCCCAGCATTTT.

The chain links TRBV9 to TRBJ1-6; TRBD1 aligns across 9 bases. V was pared by 3 bases and J by 7 bases, with 5 bases of the junction left unmatched. The CDR3 contains 15 residues. Germline V gene sequence: CDR1 SGDLS, CDR2 YYNGEE. The CDR3 loop is CASSALGTGNSPLHF. CDR3 nucleotide sequence: TGTGCCAGCAGCGCACTCGGGACAGGGAATTCACCCCTCCACTTT.

This chain links TRBV21-1 with TRBJ2-7; the table's D gene call, TRBD2, was not cross checked with the DNA. TRBV21-1 is designated a pseudogene. The CDR3 is 13 residues long. CDR3 nucleotide sequence: TGTGCCAGCAGCAAACCATCTAGCGCCGAGCAGTACTTC. Its protein product is CASSKPSSAEQYF.

J is TRBJ2-3 and V is TRBV28; D unresolved. The CDR3 has 15 amino acids. Trimming removed 5 bases at V and 2 bases at J, with 14 bases between. Germline CDR1 is MDHEN and CDR2 is SYDVKM. CDR3 protein: CASSIALGDTDTQYF. CDR3 bases: TGTGCCAGCAGTATCGCCTTGGGCGACACAGATACGCAGTATTTT.

The chain joins TRBV6-6 to TRBJ1-2; 9 bases match TRBD1. The CDR3 extends over 14 amino acids. With 6 bases clipped from V and 4 bases from J, the junction kept 6 bases outside the gene matches. CDR1 and CDR2 from the germline V gene are MNHNY and SVGAGI (reference sequence). The CDR3 loop reads CASSPDRGGYGYTF. For the CDR3, the DNA is TGTGCCAGCAGCCCGGACAGGGGTGGCTATGGCTACACCTTC.

This clone appeared a single time. V and J are TRBV9 and TRBJ2-3; 8 nucleotides align to TRBD2. The junction had 10 bases not matched to a gene; V was cut back by 6 bases and J by 4 bases. Germline V gene lookup returns CDR1 SGDLS and CDR2 YYNGEE. The CDR3 loop spans 15 amino acids. The CDR3 nucleotides read TGTGCCAGCACCAAAGCCGGGCGGGGGGCAGATACGCAGTATTTT. As protein: CASTKAGRGADTQYF.

This clone has just one count. DNA for the CDR3: TGTGCCAGCAGCCCCTCTTGGGAGAACGAGCAGTACTTC. Translating gives CASSPSWENEQYF. This chain links TRBV7-9 with TRBJ2-7; D might be TRBD2 (5 bases). Germline V CDR1 and CDR2: SEHNR, FQNEAQ (reference sequence). With 5 bases removed from V and 5 bases from J, the gap between germline ends came to 13 bases. The CDR3 is 13 amino acids.

This chain joins TRBV7-2 and TRBJ2-5; TRBD2 matches 13 bases. Unmatched junction bases numbered 4, after V lost 3 bases and J lost 3 bases. The CDR3 has 16 amino acids. The V gene's germline CDR1 is SGHTA and CDR2 FQGNSA. The CDR3 is CASSLGLAGSKETQYF. In nucleotides, the CDR3 is TGTGCCAGCAGCTTGGGACTAGCGGGAAGTAAAGAGACCCAGTACTTC.

About this clone: Mismatch with germline at one junction end may stem from a read error. In the same sample, other DNA sequences code for this CDR3. J is TRBJ1-1 and V is TRBV4-1; 7 bases are shared with TRBD1. The CDR3 is 14 amino acids. Germline V lookup: CDR1 MGHRA, CDR2 YSYEKL. The CDR3 nucleotides read TGCGCCAGCAGCCTAAGGACAGGAGGGACTGAAGCTTTTTTT. Its translation: CASSLRTGGTEAFF.

This sequence joins TRBV7-3 and TRBJ2-1; 8 bases map to TRBD2. The CDR3 contains 16 residues. V lost 6 bases to trimming and J lost 4 bases; unmatched junction nucleotides: 11. Germline CDR1 reads SGHTA; CDR2 reads FQGTGA. The CDR3 DNA sequence: TGTGCCAGCAGTCCACCGGGACTAGGGGGTTACAATGAGCAGTTCTTC. This codes for CASSPPGLGGYNEQFF.